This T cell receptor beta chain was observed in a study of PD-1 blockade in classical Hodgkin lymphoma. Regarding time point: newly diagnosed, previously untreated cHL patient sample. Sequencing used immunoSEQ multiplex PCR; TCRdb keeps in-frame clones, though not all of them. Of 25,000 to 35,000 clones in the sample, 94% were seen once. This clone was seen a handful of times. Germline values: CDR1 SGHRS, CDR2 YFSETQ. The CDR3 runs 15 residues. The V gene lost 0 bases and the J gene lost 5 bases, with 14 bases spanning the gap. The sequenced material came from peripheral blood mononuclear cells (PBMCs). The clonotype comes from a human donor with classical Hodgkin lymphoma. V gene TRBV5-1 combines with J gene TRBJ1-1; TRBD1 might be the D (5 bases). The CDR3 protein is CASSLDPAGLTEAFF. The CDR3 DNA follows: TGCGCCAGCAGCTTGGATCCTGCAGGGCTGACTGAAGCTTTCTTT.